This T cell receptor (beta chain) is from a study of identical twins (dated by TCRdb to about 2016). Background on the whole study: TCR alpha and beta repertoires from monozygotic twins, unrelated adults of various ages and cord blood were deep-sequenced to test whether fetal clonotypes persist. Replicate twin experiments were performed at different times using different library preparation protocols to rule out contamination.

Only healthy Caucasian donors were included. The researchers also sequenced three unrelated adults who were not twins: a male aged 18 to 30, a male aged 50 to 60, and a female aged 50 to 60. Miltenyi CD45RO+ enrichment and human naive T-cell isolation kits were used to isolate memory (CD45RO+) and naive T cells from PBMC. A note on this clonotype: The target of this receptor is not known. Qualities for individual bases were not recorded, and no much larger clone is one base off.

According to the germline V gene, CDR1 reads SGHAT and CDR2 reads FQNNGV. The CDR3 runs 13 residues from the cysteine to the phenylalanine. Solely the CDR3 DNA is kept, with 39 bases framed from the first base. Relative to germline, V is 6 bases shorter and J is 5 bases shorter, with 14 bases between their ends. The paper's findings and limits, for the study overall: Because the same donors could not be followed over many years, the conclusions relied on cross-sectional statistical analysis. Compared with coincidental sharing between unrelated individuals, out-of-frame TCR alpha sequences shared between twins showed an excess of sequences with low generation probability. The excess sharing between twins in beta out-of-frame sequences was weaker because fewer shared sequences reduced the signal-to-noise ratio. Invariant T cells such as MAIT and iNKT could partly confound zero-insertion analyses, though diverse VJ usage argued against this for most clonotypes. Fewer insertions were carried by abundant cord blood beta clonotypes; a weaker similar trend was observed in young adult naive repertoires, while no such trend was observed in memory repertoires. Recombination models systematically underestimated out-of-frame TCR alpha sharing in monozygotic twins but agreed with sharing between unrelated individuals.

Receptors were amplified or captured by 5' RACE. TCRdb lists the instrument as Illumina HiSeq 2000. A universal primer binding site was added through template switching, and the final cDNA carried a unique molecular identifier so that TCR cDNA molecules could be counted accurately. Specific primers in the conserved constant-segment region were used to synthesize first-strand cDNA for TCR alpha and beta chains. To control for contamination, every cDNA library carried two barcodes: a SMART-Mk sample barcode plus Illumina barcodes. TruSeq adapter sequences along with Illumina sample barcodes were introduced in two successive PCR steps. The Illumina HiSeq platform was used with custom primers to sequence TCR alpha and beta cDNA libraries. As for the original processing: Raw reads were processed with MiGEC to extract unique molecular identifiers, and MiXCR was used to determine CDR3 positions. Recombination models were inferred per individual with the repgenHMM and IGoR tools using an EM algorithm. The analysis of shared clonotypes was done with the tcR package in R, with sharing normalized by the product of cloneset sizes. Out-of-frame nonproductive sequences were analyzed to study raw recombination free of thymic and clonal selection effects. TCRdb reanalyzed the raw reads on its own, using fastp at Q25 for trimming and MiXCR for clone calling, and kept in-frame beta chains. All rows with the same CDR3 protein become a single entry with the most common DNA and genes. TCRdb's processing, not the authors', yielded these V and J calls. This sample lists a few hundred thousand distinct CDR3 sequences; approximately 8.8% were detected once. The ten largest account for about 8.1% of the sample.

Sequences were obtained from naive T cells sorted from blood. The cell subset or site label corresponds to: cells isolated with a human naive T-cell isolation kit. The TCR was taken from a woman in her fifties or sixties in good health. The chain is assembled from TRBV11-2 and TRBJ2-7; the best D guess is TRBD1, with 6 bases matching. The CDR3 has the sequence CASRSYRAHEQYF. The bases are TGTGCCAGCAGAAGTTACAGGGCCCACGAGCAGTACTTC. With the portions outside the CDR3 filled from the reference TRBV11-2 and TRBJ2-7 genes, the complete variable region becomes EAGVAQSPRYKIIEKRQSVAFWCNPISGHATLYWYQQILGQGPKLLIQFQNNGVVDDSQLPKDRFSAERLKGVDSTLKIQPAKLEDSAVYLCASRSYRAHEQYFGPGTRLTVT.